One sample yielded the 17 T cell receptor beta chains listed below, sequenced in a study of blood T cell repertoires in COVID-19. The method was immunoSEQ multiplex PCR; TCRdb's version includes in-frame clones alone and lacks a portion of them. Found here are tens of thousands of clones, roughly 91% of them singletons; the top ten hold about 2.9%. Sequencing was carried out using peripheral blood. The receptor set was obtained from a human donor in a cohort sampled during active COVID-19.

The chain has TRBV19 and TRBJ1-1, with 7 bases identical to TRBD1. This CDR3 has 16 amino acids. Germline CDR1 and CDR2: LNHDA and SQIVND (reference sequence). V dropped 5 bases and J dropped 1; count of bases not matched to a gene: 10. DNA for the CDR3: TGTGCCAGTAGTCTGGAGGGGGCGTTTAGGAACACTGAAGCTTTCTTT. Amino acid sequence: CASSLEGAFRNTEAFF.

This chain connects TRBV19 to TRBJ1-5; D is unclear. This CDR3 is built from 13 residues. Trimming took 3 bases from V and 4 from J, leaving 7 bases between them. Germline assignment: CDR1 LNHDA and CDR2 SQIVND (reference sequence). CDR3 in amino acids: CASSIGVNQPQHF. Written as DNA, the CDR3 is TGTGCCAGTAGTATTGGAGTTAATCAGCCCCAGCATTTT.

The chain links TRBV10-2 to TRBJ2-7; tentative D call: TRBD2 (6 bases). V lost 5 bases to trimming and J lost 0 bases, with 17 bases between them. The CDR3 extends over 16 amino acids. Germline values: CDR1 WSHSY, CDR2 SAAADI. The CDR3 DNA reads TGCGCCAGCAGTACCTTGAGCGGGCCCGTCTCCTACGAGCAGTACTTC. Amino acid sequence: CASSTLSGPVSYEQYF.

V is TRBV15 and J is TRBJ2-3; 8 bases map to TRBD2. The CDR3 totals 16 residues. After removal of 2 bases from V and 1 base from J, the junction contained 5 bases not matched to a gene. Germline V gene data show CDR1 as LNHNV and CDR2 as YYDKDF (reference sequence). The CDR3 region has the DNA TGTGCCACCAGCAGACTGCTAGCGGGCGGCACAGATACGCAGTATTTT. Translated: CATSRLLAGGTDTQYF. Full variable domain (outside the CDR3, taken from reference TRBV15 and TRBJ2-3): DAMVIQNPRYQVTQFGKPVTLSCSQTLNHNVMYWYQQKSSQAPKLLFHYYDKDFNNEADTPDNFQSRRPNTSFCFLDIRSPGLGDTAMYLCATSRLLAGGTDTQYFGPGTRLTVL.

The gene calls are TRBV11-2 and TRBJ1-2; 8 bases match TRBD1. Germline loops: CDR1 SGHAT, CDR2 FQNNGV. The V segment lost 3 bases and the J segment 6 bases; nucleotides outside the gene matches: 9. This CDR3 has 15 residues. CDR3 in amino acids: CASSFFESGGDGYTF. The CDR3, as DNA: TGTGCCAGCAGCTTTTTCGAGTCAGGGGGCGATGGCTACACCTTC.

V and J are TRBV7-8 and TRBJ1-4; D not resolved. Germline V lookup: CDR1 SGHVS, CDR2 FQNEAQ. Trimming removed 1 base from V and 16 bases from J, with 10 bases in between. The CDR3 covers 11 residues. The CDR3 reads CASSLGGVQFF. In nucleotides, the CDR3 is TGTGCCAGCAGCTTAGGCGGAGTTCAGTTTTTT.

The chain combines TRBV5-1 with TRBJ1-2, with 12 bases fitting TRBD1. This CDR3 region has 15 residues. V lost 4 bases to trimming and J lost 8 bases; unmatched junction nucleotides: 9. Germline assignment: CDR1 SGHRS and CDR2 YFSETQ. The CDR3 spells CASSLPGQGAPGYTF. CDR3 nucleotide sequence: TGCGCCAGCAGCCTACCGGGACAGGGGGCGCCCGGCTACACCTTC.

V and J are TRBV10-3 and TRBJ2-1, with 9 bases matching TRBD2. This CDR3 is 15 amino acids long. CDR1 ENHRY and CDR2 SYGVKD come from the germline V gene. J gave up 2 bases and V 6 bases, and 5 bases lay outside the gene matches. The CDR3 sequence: CAIRLAGVAYNEQFF. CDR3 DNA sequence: TGTGCCATCAGATTAGCGGGAGTGGCCTACAATGAGCAGTTCTTC.

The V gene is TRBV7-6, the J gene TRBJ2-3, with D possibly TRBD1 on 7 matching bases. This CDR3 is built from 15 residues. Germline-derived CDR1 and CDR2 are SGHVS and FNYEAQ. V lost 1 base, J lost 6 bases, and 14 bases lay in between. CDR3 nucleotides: TGTGCCAGCAGCTTAGTGGGAGGAGGGGGCGATACGCAGTATTTT. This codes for CASSLVGGGGDTQYF.

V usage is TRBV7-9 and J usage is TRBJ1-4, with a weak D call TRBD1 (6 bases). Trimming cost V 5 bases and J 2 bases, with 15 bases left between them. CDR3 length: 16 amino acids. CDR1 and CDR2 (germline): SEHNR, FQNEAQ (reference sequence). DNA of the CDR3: TGTGCCAGCAGCAGGAGGGGGGAGGGCACTAATGAAAAACTGTTTTTT. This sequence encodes CASSRRGEGTNEKLFF.

The DNA of the CDR3 is TGTGCCAGCAGCTTGCAGACAGGGGGCATCTACGAGCAGTACTTC. It translates to CASSLQTGGIYEQYF. The chain joins TRBV5-4 to TRBJ2-7, with 10 positions matching TRBD1. This CDR3 contains 15 residues. J lost 3 bases, V lost 1 base, and 4 bases had no gene match. Per the germline V gene, CDR1 is SGHNT and CDR2 is YYREEE (reference sequence).

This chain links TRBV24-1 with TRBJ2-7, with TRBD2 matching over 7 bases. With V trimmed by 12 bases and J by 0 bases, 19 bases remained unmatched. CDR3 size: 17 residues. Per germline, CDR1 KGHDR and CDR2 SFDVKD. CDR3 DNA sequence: TGTGCCGCTATCGGGACTAATTTTCCCTGTTACTCCTACGAGCAGTACTTC. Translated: CAAIGTNFPCYSYEQYF.

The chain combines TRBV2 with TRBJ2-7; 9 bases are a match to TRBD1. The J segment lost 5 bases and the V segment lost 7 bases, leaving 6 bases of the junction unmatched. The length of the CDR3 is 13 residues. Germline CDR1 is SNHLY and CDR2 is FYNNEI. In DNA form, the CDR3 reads TGTGCCAGCAAATGGGACAGGGTCAACGAGCAGTACTTC. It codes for CASKWDRVNEQYF.

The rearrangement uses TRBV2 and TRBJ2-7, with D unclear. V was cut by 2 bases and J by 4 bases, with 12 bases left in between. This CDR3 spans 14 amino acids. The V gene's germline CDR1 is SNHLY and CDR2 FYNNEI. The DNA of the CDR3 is TGTGCCAGCAGTGAATTGAGAAGCCCTTACGAGCAGTACTTC. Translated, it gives CASSELRSPYEQYF.

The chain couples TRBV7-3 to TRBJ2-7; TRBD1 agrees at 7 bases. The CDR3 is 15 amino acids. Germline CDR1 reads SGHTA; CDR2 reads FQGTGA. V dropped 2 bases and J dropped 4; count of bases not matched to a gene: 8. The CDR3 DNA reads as TGTGCCAGCAGCTTATCTCATGACAGGGAGTACGAGCAGTACTTC. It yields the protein CASSLSHDREYEQYF.

CDR3 DNA sequence: TGTGCCAGCATCCCGAGGGTCGGGAACACTGAAGCTTTCTTT. Protein: CASIPRVGNTEAFF. The chain joins TRBV6-5 to TRBJ1-1; D is uncertain. This CDR3 has 14 amino acids. CDR1 is MNHEY and CDR2 is SVGAGI in the germline V gene. V lost 7 bases and J 1 base, leaving 13 bases between the germline ends.

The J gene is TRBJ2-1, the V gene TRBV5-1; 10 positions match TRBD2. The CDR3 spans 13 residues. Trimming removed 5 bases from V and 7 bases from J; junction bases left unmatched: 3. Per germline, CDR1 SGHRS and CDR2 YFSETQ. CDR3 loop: CASRTSGINEQFF. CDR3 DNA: TGCGCCAGCAGAACTAGCGGGATAAATGAGCAGTTCTTC.